Shown below are 30 T cell receptor beta chains from a single sample sequenced in a study of post-analysis software for immune sequencing data. General study results and limits: Patients carried roughly five TRBV segments more frequently than controls did, and TRBV5-6, TRBV5-1 and TRBV20-1 were among them.

The antigens for these receptors are not known. TCR beta cDNA libraries had unique molecular identifiers. TCRdb passed the PCR reads through MiXCR, listing each CDR3 protein once. The sample includes 550,000 to 700,000 distinct CDR3 sequences, around 40% seen only once; the top ten take under 2%. The material sequenced was blood. The source is a girl aged 5-17 years with multiple sclerosis.

This rearrangement joins TRBV12-3 or TRBV12-4 to TRBJ2-1; 10 bases fit TRBD2. Trimming removed 7 bases from V and 7 bases from J; junction bases left unmatched: 13. The CDR3 is 16 amino acids. The CDR3, as DNA: TGTGCCAGCACCGGGGGTAGCGGGAGGTGGTTGAATGAGCAGTTCTTC. This translates into CASTGGSGRWLNEQFF.

The chain links TRBV7-2 to TRBJ2-7; 7 positions agree with TRBD1. V was clipped by 4 bases and J by 1 base; unmatched bases: 10. The CDR3 length is 16 residues. Germline CDR1 reads SGHTA; CDR2 reads FQGNSA. For the CDR3, the DNA is TGTGCCAGCAGCTCCTCAGCTTTGGGACAGTCCTACGAGCAGTACTTC. It yields the protein CASSSSALGQSYEQYF.

V usage is TRBV12-3 or TRBV12-4 and J usage is TRBJ2-4, with D possibly TRBD2 on 6 matching bases. V was trimmed by 2 bases and J by 8 bases, leaving 13 bases between them. The CDR3 is 14 residues long. The CDR3 spells CASSLLRGRDIQYF. The CDR3 DNA follows: TGTGCCAGCAGTTTATTGCGGGGACGAGACATTCAGTACTTC.

A few counts support this clonotype. The V call is TRBV27, the J call TRBJ2-7; D unresolved. Germline V lookup: CDR1 MNHEY, CDR2 SMNVEV (reference sequence). CDR3 length: 13 amino acids. V was shortened by 5 bases and J by 7 bases, with 15 bases between the two germline ends. This CDR3 reads CASSPPSTGEQYF. CDR3 nucleotide sequence: TGTGCCAGCAGTCCACCTTCGACCGGGGAGCAGTACTTC.

A note on this clonotype: A much more abundant neighbour one base away suggests this may be a read error. The CDR3 loop is CASSDLAGGNEQYF. In DNA form, the CDR3 reads TGTGCCAGCAGTGACTTAGCGGGAGGCAATGAGCAGTACTTC. The J gene is TRBJ2-5, the V gene TRBV6-4; TRBD2 aligns across 10 bases. V dropped 1 base and J dropped 11; count of bases not matched to a gene: 7. The CDR3 spans 14 residues. CDR1 is MRHNA and CDR2 is SNTAGT in the germline V gene.

This clonotype came up once. The V and J genes are TRBV5-6 and TRBJ1-5; D remains unclear. The CDR3 extends over 15 amino acids. The V gene's germline CDR1 is SGHDT and CDR2 YYEEEE. V shed 4 bases and J shed 1 base, with 12 bases lying between them. This chain's CDR3 is CASSTGPGSNQPQHF. The CDR3 coding sequence is TGTGCCAGCAGCACCGGACCTGGGAGCAATCAGCCCCAGCATTTT.

The chain carries TRBV28 and TRBJ2-3; D may be TRBD2 (6 bases). The CDR3 extends over 14 amino acids. Germline CDR1 is MDHEN and CDR2 is SYDVKM. The V end lost 10 bases, the J end lost 1 base, and 15 bases lay between the germline ends. The CDR3 nucleotides read TGTGCCACCTTACGGGGGAGACGCACAGATACGCAGTATTTT. It codes for CATLRGRRTDTQYF.

In this sample, this clonotype turned up a few times. This rearrangement joins TRBV10-2 to TRBJ1-5, with TRBD1 identical over 9 bases. CDR3 length: 15 residues. V lost 6 bases to trimming and J lost 1 base; unmatched junction nucleotides: 4. Germline V gene sequence: CDR1 WSHSY, CDR2 SAAADI. The CDR3 loop reads CASRKQGASNQPQHF. CDR3 DNA sequence: TGCGCCAGCAGAAAACAGGGGGCAAGCAATCAGCCCCAGCATTTT.

The rearrangement links TRBV9 to TRBJ1-4; a weak D match, TRBD1 (5 bases). This CDR3 comprises 16 residues. The V end lost 2 bases, the J end lost 8 bases, and 19 bases lay between the germline ends. Per the germline V gene, CDR1 is SGDLS and CDR2 is YYNGEE. Here the CDR3 DNA reads TGTGCCAGCAGCGTCACCCCGGGACCTGGAGACGAAAAACTGTTTTTT. Protein: CASSVTPGPGDEKLFF.

The chain couples TRBV4-2 to TRBJ2-3; D is unclear. V was trimmed by 1 base and J by 5 bases, leaving 7 bases between them. The CDR3 totals 13 residues. The V gene's germline CDR1 is LGHNA and CDR2 YNFKEQ. CDR3 nucleotides: TGTGCCAGCAGCCAAGGGCCCCAAGATACGCAGTATTTT. It encodes CASSQGPQDTQYF.

The chain recombines TRBV5-1 with TRBJ2-2; weak D call: TRBD2 (5 bases). The V gene's germline CDR1 is SGHRS and CDR2 YFSETQ. There are 14 residues in the CDR3. The ends were cut back, 8 bases at V and 5 bases at J, with 16 bases in the middle. CDR3 sequence: CASGRGSSTGELFF. The CDR3, as DNA: TGCGCCAGTGGGAGAGGGTCGTCTACCGGGGAGCTGTTTTTT.

This clonotype was picked up a small number of times. The chain employs TRBV12-3 or TRBV12-4 and TRBJ2-7, with a weak D call TRBD1 (5 bases). The CDR3 is made up of 15 amino acids. Deletions cut 5 bases from V and 6 bases from J, with 20 bases between. CDR3 in amino acids: CASSDGSGLQSEQYF. The CDR3 DNA reads as TGTGCCAGCAGTGACGGTTCAGGGCTTCAAAGCGAGCAGTACTTC.

This rearrangement joins TRBV12-3 or TRBV12-4 to TRBJ1-5, with D hard to call. Trimming took 3 bases from V and 7 from J, leaving 7 bases between them. The CDR3 is 12 residues long. The CDR3 bases are TGTGCCAGCAGTTTTAATGAGCAGCCCCAGCATTTT. This gives the protein CASSFNEQPQHF.

The chain is built from TRBV4-2 and TRBJ1-6; 7 bases agree with TRBD1. The germline V gene has CDR1 LGHNA and CDR2 YNFKEQ. V was clipped by 4 bases and J by 6 bases; unmatched bases: 6. The CDR3 loop spans 15 amino acids. Written as DNA, the CDR3 is TGTGCCAGCAGCCGATTGGGACAGCTTAATTCACCCCTCCACTTT. Translation gives CASSRLGQLNSPLHF.

The J gene is TRBJ2-1, the V gene TRBV30; 9 nucleotides line up with TRBD2. This CDR3 has 13 amino acids. The germline gives CDR1 GTSNPN, CDR2 SVGIG (reference sequence). The V gene end was trimmed by 8 bases and the J gene end by 6 bases; junction bases not matched to a gene: 8. Here the CDR3 reads CALHSGRVNEQFF. The CDR3 bases are TGTGCCCTGCATAGCGGGAGAGTCAATGAGCAGTTCTTC.

The rearrangement joins TRBV11-1 to TRBJ1-6; TRBD1 might be the D (6 bases). CDR1 SGHAT and CDR2 FQDESV come from the germline V gene (reference sequence). Trimming shortened V by 5 bases and J by 15 bases, and 23 bases separated the two germline ends. The CDR3 sequence is 15 residues long. CDR3 in amino acids: CASSKPPGSTGRLHF. DNA of the CDR3: TGTGCCAGCAGCAAACCTCCCGGGTCTACAGGGCGCCTCCACTTT.

In its sample, this clonotype was seen a few times. This rearrangement joins TRBV7-6 to TRBJ2-5; 11 nucleotides align to TRBD2. Germline CDR1 SGHVS, CDR2 FNYEAQ. V dropped 5 bases and J dropped 2; count of bases not matched to a gene: 4. The CDR3 extends over 15 amino acids. The CDR3 sequence is CASSEGLAVQETQYF. In DNA, the CDR3 is TGTGCCAGCAGCGAGGGACTAGCGGTACAAGAGACCCAGTACTTC.

V and J are TRBV12-3 or TRBV12-4 and TRBJ2-2; D not certain. The CDR3 contains 12 residues. V lost 6 bases and J 6 bases, leaving 8 bases between the germline ends. CDR3 residues: CASREQPGELFF. In nucleotides, the CDR3 is TGTGCCAGCAGAGAACAGCCCGGGGAGCTGTTTTTT.

The genes are TRBV5-1 and TRBJ2-3; the D gene is possibly TRBD2 (5 bases). This CDR3 has 13 residues. V was cut by 7 bases and J by 3 bases, with 12 bases left in between. CDR1 and CDR2 from the germline V gene are SGHRS and YFSETQ. In DNA, the CDR3 is TGCGCCAGCGGAAGGCGGGCGACAGATACGCAGTATTTT. As protein: CASGRRATDTQYF.

The chain is built from TRBV29-1 and TRBJ2-1; 9 bases are shared with TRBD1. The CDR3 is 13 residues long. Germline V CDR1 and CDR2: SQVTM, ANQGSEA. The junction had 6 bases not matched to a gene; V was cut back by 7 bases and J by 5 bases. This CDR3 reads CSGYRGRNNEQFF. The CDR3 DNA follows: TGCAGCGGCTACAGGGGGCGAAACAATGAGCAGTTCTTC.

The CDR3, as DNA: TGTGCCAGCAGTTACCGAGGGACAGAAGAGTACGAGCAGTACTTC. Its translation is CASSYRGTEEYEQYF. The chain couples TRBV6-6 to TRBJ2-7; 7 nucleotides agree with TRBD1. Germline CDR1 is MNHNY and CDR2 is SVGAGI (reference sequence). The CDR3 is 15 residues long. The V and J ends lost 2 bases and 4 bases, in that order; junction bases with no gene match: 8.

The chain uses TRBV2 and TRBJ2-3, with 7 bases aligning to TRBD1. V shed 7 bases, J shed 3 bases, and the junction held 10 bases outside the gene matches. The CDR3 is 15 amino acids. Per the germline V gene, CDR1 is SNHLY and CDR2 is FYNNEI. CDR3 in DNA: TGTGCCAGCACCACCCATGGGACAGAGACAGATACGCAGTATTTT. Translating it yields CASTTHGTETDTQYF.

The rearrangement joins TRBV20-1 to TRBJ1-3, with D uncertain. V was clipped by 3 bases and J by 10 bases, with 13 bases between them. The CDR3 is made up of 12 amino acids. Germline assignment: CDR1 DFQATT and CDR2 SNEGSKA (reference sequence). CDR3 region: CSASRSRETIYF. The CDR3 nucleotides read TGCAGTGCTAGTAGATCCCGCGAGACCATATATTTT.

The genes are TRBV5-6 and TRBJ1-1, with a tentative D call TRBD1 (6 bases). V gave up 0 bases and J gave up 10 bases, with 13 bases separating them. The CDR3 loop spans 13 amino acids. Germline CDR1 SGHDT, CDR2 YYEEEE. Here the CDR3 DNA reads TGTGCCAGCAGCTTGGGACAGGTTTCAGGAGCTTTCTTT. Amino acid sequence: CASSLGQVSGAFF. The whole variable domain, filled in from reference TRBV5-6 and TRBJ1-1, reads DAGVTQSPTHLIKTRGQQVTLRCSPKSGHDTVSWYQQALGQGPQFIFQYYEEEERQRGNFPDRFSGHQFPNYSSELNVNALLLGDSALYLCASSLGQVSGAFFGQGTRLTVV.

The CDR3 DNA reads TGTGCCAGCAGCTTAATTCTGGCGGGGGGAGCTCAGCGGCAGTACTTC. Amino acids: CASSLILAGGAQRQYF. The V gene is TRBV7-3, the J gene TRBJ2-7; 8 bases map to TRBD2. The CDR3 contains 16 residues. Germline CDR1 reads SGHTA; CDR2 reads FQGTGA. V gave up 1 base and J gave up 9 bases; unmatched junction bases: 14.

The chain carries TRBV12-3 or TRBV12-4 and TRBJ2-1; a weak D match, TRBD1 (5 bases). Trimming removed 8 bases at V and 3 bases at J, with 8 bases between. The CDR3 is made up of 12 amino acids. CDR3: CASATDYNEQFF. CDR3 nucleotides: TGTGCCAGCGCGACAGACTACAATGAGCAGTTCTTC.

In its sample, this clonotype was seen once. V usage is TRBV5-1 and J usage is TRBJ2-5; D unresolved. CDR1 and CDR2 (germline): SGHRS, YFSETQ. V dropped 3 bases and J dropped 4 bases, with 19 bases sitting between them. The CDR3 totals 16 residues. The CDR3: CASSSPLQRSGETQYF. The CDR3 DNA follows: TGCGCCAGCAGCTCCCCCCTACAGCGATCAGGAGAGACCCAGTACTTC.

This clonotype was observed a handful of times. V usage is TRBV20-1 and J usage is TRBJ2-7, with 7 nucleotides matching TRBD2. The V segment lost 6 bases and the J segment 3 bases; nucleotides outside the gene matches: 17. The CDR3 has 16 amino acids. Germline V CDR1 and CDR2: DFQATT, SNEGSKA (reference sequence). CDR3 sequence: CSAPFGPSGDHYEQYF. The DNA of the CDR3 is TGCAGTGCGCCCTTTGGGCCTAGCGGAGACCACTACGAGCAGTACTTC.

This clonotype was observed a handful of times. V usage is TRBV10-3 and J usage is TRBJ2-3; 10 bases agree with TRBD2. CDR3 length: 16 residues. Germline CDR1 ENHRY, CDR2 SYGVKD. V lost 4 bases, J lost 2 bases, and 6 bases stayed unmatched. Here the CDR3 reads CAISALTSGYTDTQYF. The CDR3 region has the DNA TGTGCCATCAGTGCTCTGACTAGCGGGTACACAGATACGCAGTATTTT.

The chain has TRBV4-1 and TRBJ1-2; weak D call: TRBD1 (5 bases). Trimming pared 2 bases from V and 2 bases from J, leaving 12 bases between. CDR1 and CDR2 from the germline V gene are MGHRA and YSYEKL. This CDR3 contains 15 residues. This CDR3 is CASSQRRDRNYGYTF. For the CDR3, the DNA is TGCGCCAGCAGCCAACGCCGGGACCGGAACTATGGCTACACCTTC.